The present TCR beta chain was sequenced within a study of blood T cell repertoires in COVID-19. Study overall: Acute-phase and convalescent COVID-19 samples originated in the United States, Italy and Spain. PBMCs, B-cell-depleted T cells, or T cells provided the cDNA or gDNA that made up the material.

A Seattle source enrolled patients during active infection and followed them longitudinally. Per the original methods: Reference gene primer amplification gave nucleated cell count estimates. The assay was immunoSEQ multiplex PCR, and TCRdb's table has in-frame clones only and misses some. The V and J calls and clone size are taken from that table; D and trimming were inferred from the DNA. The repertoire holds about 280,000 clones, with 86% as singletons. The CDR3 totals 16 residues. The ends were cut back, 1 base at V and 4 bases at J, with 17 bases in the middle. In germline, CDR1 is GTSNPN, CDR2 SVGIG (reference sequence).

The sample was peripheral blood. The sequence was obtained from a woman aged 70-85 years with COVID-19, enrolled during active disease. The chain combines TRBV30 with TRBJ2-1; D unresolved. Here the CDR3 DNA reads TGTGCCTGGAGTGCGAAGACTGGCGGATTATACAATGAGCAGTTCTTC. Translation: CAWSAKTGGLYNEQFF.